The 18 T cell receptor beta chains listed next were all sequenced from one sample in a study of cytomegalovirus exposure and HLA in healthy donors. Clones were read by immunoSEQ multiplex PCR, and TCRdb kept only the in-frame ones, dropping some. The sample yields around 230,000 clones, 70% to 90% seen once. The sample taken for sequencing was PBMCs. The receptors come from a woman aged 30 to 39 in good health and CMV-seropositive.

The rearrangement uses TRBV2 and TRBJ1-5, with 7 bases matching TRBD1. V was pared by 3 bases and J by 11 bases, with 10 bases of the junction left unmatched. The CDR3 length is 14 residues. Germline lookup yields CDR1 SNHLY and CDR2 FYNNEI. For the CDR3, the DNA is TGTGCCAGCAGTGACCGGGACAGCTTATCAGCCCAGCATTTT. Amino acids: CASSDRDSLSAQHF.

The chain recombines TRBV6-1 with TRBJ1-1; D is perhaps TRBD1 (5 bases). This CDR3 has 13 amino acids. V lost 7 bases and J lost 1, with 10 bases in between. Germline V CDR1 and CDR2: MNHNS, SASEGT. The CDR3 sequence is CASTQGANTEAFF. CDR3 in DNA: TGTGCCAGCACTCAAGGGGCGAACACTGAAGCTTTCTTT.

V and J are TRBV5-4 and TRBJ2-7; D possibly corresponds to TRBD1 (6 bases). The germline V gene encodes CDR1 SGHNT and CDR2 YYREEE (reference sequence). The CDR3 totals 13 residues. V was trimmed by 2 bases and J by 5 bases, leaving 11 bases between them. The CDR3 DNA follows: TGTGCCAGCAGCTTTCGTGGGGGCGACGAGCAGTACTTC. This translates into CASSFRGGDEQYF.

The CDR3 loop reads CASSRGAGVAEWKFF. DNA for the CDR3: TGTGCCAGCTCCAGGGGAGCGGGAGTAGCTGAGTGGAAGTTCTTC. J is TRBJ2-1 and V is TRBV27; 8 positions match TRBD2. CDR3 length equals 15 residues. After removal of 8 bases from V and 14 bases from J, the junction contained 20 bases not matched to a gene. CDR1 is MNHEY and CDR2 is SMNVEV in the germline V gene (reference sequence).

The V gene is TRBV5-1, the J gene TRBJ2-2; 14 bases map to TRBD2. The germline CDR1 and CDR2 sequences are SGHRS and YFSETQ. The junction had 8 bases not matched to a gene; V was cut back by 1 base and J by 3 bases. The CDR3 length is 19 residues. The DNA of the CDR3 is TGCGCCAGCAGCTTGCGGGGGGGACTAGCGGGAGAGGACACCGGGGAGCTGTTTTTT. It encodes CASSLRGGLAGEDTGELFF.

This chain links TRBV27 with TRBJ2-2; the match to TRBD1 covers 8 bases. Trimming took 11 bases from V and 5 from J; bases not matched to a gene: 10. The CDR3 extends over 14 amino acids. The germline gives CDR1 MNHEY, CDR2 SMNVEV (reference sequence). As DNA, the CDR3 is TGTGCCGCCCGAACAGGGGGTAGTACCGGGGAGCTGTTTTTT. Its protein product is CAARTGGSTGELFF.

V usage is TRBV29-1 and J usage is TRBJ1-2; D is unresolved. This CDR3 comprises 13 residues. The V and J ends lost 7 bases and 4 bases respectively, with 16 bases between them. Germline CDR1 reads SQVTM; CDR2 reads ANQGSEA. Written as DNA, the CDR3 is TGCAGCGCCGGAGGCCCCCAAGGCTATGGCTACACCTTC. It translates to CSAGGPQGYGYTF.

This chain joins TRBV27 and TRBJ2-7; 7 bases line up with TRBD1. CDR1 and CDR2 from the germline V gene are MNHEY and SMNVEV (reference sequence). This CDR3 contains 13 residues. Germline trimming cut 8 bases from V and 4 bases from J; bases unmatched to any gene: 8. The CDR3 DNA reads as TGTGCCAGCCGTCAGACAGGGTCTTACGAGCAGTACTTC. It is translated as CASRQTGSYEQYF.

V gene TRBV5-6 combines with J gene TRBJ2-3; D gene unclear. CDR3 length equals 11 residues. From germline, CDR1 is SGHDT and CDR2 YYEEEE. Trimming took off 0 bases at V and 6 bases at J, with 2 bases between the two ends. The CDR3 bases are TGTGCCAGCAGCTTGGCTGATACGCAGTATTTT. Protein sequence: CASSLADTQYF.

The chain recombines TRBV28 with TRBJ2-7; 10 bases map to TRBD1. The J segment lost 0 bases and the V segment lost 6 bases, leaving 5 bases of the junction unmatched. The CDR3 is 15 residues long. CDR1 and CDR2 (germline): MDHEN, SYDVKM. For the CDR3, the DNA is TGTGCCAGCAGCTCCGGACAGGGGGTCTCCTACGAGCAGTACTTC. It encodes CASSSGQGVSYEQYF.

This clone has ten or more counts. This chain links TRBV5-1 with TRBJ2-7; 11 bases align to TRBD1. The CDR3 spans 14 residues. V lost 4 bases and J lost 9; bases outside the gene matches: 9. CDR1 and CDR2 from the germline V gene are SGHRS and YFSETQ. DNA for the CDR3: TGCGCCAGCAGCGAACCGGGACAGGGGGGGGTGCAGTACTTC. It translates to CASSEPGQGGVQYF.

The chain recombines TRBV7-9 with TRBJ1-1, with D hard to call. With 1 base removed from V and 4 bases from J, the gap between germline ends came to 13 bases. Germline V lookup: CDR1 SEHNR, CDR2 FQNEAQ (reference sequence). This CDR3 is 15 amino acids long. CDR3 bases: TGTGCCAGCAGCTTAGAAGAGGGATGGGTCACTGAAGCTTTCTTT. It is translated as CASSLEEGWVTEAFF.

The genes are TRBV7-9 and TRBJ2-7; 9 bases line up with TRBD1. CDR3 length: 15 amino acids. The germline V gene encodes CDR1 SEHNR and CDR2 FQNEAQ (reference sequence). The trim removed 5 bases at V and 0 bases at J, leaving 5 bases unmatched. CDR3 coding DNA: TGTGCCAGCAGCAAGACAGGGGGGAGCTCCTACGAGCAGTACTTC. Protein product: CASSKTGGSSYEQYF.

CDR3: CASSLAGVGTEAFF. DNA of the CDR3: TGCGCCAGCAGCTTGGCCGGGGTGGGCACTGAAGCTTTCTTT. The J gene is TRBJ1-1, the V gene TRBV5-1; no clear D gene. Looked up from germline, CDR1 is SGHRS and CDR2 is YFSETQ. The ends were cut back, 0 bases at V and 4 bases at J, with 10 bases in the middle. The CDR3 consists of 14 residues.

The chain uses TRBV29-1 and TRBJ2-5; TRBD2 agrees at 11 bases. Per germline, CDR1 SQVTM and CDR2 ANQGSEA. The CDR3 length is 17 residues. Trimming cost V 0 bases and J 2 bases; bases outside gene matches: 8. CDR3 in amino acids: CSVEDPILAGAQETQYF. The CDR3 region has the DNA TGCAGCGTTGAAGATCCCATACTAGCGGGGGCACAAGAGACCCAGTACTTC.

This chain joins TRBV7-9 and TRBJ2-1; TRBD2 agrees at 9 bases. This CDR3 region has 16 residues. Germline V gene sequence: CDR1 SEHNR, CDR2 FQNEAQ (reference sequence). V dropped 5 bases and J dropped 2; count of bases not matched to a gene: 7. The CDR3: CASSPSSGSPYNEQFF. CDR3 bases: TGTGCCAGCAGCCCGAGTAGCGGGAGCCCCTACAATGAGCAGTTCTTC.

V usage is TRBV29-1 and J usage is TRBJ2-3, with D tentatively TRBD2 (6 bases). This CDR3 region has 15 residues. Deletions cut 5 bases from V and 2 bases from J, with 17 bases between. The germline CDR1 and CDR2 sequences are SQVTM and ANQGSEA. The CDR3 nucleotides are TGCAGCGTTTCCCCCCCGGGCGGGGTCACAGATACGCAGTATTTT. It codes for CSVSPPGGVTDTQYF.

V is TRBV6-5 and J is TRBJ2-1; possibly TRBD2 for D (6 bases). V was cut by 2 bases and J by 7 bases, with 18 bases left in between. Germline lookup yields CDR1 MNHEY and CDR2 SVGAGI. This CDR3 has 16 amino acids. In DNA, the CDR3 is TGTGCCAGCAGTTACGAGGTAGGGACTGCCGGGAATGAGCAGTTCTTC. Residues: CASSYEVGTAGNEQFF.